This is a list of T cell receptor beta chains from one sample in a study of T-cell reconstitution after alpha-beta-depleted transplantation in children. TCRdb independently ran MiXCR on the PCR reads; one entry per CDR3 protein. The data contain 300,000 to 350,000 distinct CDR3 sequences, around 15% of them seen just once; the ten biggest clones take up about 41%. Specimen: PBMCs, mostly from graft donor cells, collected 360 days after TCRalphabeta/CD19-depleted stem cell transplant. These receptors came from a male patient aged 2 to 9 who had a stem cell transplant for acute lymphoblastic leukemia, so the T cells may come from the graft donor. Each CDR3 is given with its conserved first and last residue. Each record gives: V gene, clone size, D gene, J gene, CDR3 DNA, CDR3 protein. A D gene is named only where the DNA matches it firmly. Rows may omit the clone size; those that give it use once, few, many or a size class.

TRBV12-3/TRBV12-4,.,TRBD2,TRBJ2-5,TGTGCCAGCAGTTTTGGGTCGGGAGGAGAGACCCAGTACTTC,CASSFGSGGETQYF
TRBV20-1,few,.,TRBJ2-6,TGCAGTGCCAGGGCGGAATCTGGGGCCAACGTCCTGACTTTC,CSARAESGANVLTF
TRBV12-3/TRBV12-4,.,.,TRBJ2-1,TGTACCAGCAGTTTAGAACAGGTCAAAACGTTATATTCCTACAATGAGCAGTTCTTC,CTSSLEQVKTLYSYNEQFF
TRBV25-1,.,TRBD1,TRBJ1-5,TGTGCCAGCAGTGAGACAGGGTTTGAGCAGCCCCAGCATTTT,CASSETGFEQPQHF
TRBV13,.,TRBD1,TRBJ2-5,TGTGCCAGCAGTCCATCGACAGGGGCTGTAGGGGAGACCCAGTACTTC,CASSPSTGAVGETQYF
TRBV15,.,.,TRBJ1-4,TGTGCCACCAGCTCCCGACAGTCAACTAATGAAAAACTGTTTTTT,CATSSRQSTNEKLFF
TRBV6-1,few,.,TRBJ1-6,TGTGCCAGCAGTCATCCCAGTGGGGGCTATAATTCACCCCTCCACTTT,CASSHPSGGYNSPLHF
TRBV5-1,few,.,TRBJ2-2,TGCGCCAGCAGCTTGGTTCAGGGGCTAGGTCGGGCCGGGGAGCTGTTTTTT,CASSLVQGLGRAGELFF
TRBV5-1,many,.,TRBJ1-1,TGCGCCAGCAGCTTGGGGGGGGCCAAGGTGTACACTGAAGCTTTCTTT,CASSLGGAKVYTEAFF
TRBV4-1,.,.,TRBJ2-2,TGCGCCAGCAGCCAAGGAGTGATGAACACCGGGGAGCTGTTTTTT,CASSQGVMNTGELFF
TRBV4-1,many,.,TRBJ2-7,TGCGCCAGCAGCCAGGAGACGGTGTCCTACGAGCAGTACTTC,CASSQETVSYEQYF
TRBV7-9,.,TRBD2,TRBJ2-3,TGTGCCAGCAGTGGACTAGCGGGAGGAGGGCGAACAGATACGCAGTATTTT,CASSGLAGGGRTDTQYF
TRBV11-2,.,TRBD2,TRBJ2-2,TGTGCCAGCAGCTTAGAGGGACTAGCGGGAATCACCGGGGAGCTGTTTTTT,CASSLEGLAGITGELFF
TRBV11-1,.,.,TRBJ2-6,TGTGCCAGCAGCTTAGCCGGGGCTCCTAGCTCTGGGGCCAACGTCCTGACTTTC,CASSLAGAPSSGANVLTF
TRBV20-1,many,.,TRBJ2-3,TGCAGTGCTAGAGATTCCCGGGCGGGCACAGATACGCAGTATTTT,CSARDSRAGTDTQYF
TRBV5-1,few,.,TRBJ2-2,TGCGCCAGCAGCCGGAGGCCTAACACCGGGGAGCTGTTTTTT,CASSRRPNTGELFF
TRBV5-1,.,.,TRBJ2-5,TGCGCCAGCAGCGGGCGGACGGGCGAAGAGACCCAGTACTTC,CASSGRTGEETQYF
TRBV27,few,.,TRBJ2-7,TGTGCCAGCAGTTTATCGGGGTTTCGGTACGAGCAGTACTTC,CASSLSGFRYEQYF
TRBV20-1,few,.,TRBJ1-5,TGCAGTGCTAGATCGGGACAAAGCAATCAGCCCCAGCATTTT,CSARSGQSNQPQHF
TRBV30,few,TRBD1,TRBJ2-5,TGTGCCTGGACCTCAAGGGGGCTGGAGACCCAGTACTTC,CAWTSRGLETQYF
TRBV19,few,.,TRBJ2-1,TGTGCCAGTAGTAACCTGGTTATGACCCGAGAGCAGTTCTTC,CASSNLVMTREQFF
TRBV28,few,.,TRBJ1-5,TGTGCCAGCAGACCATACGGGGGGGGTCTTCAGCCCCAGCATTTT,CASRPYGGGLQPQHF
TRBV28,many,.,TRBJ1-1,TGTGCCAGCAGGATGAGGCAGGGGTGGGTGACTGAAGCTTTCTTT,CASRMRQGWVTEAFF
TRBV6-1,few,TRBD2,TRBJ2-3,TGTGCCAGCAGCCGACTCGGGGGGAGCACAGATACGCAGTATTTT,CASSRLGGSTDTQYF
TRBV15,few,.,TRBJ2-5,TGTGCCACCAGCAGAGATCTTGCGGGATTCACCGAGACCCAGTACTTC,CATSRDLAGFTETQYF
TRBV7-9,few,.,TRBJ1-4,TGTGCCAGCAGCTTTTCGGCGAATGAAAAACTGTTTTTT,CASSFSANEKLFF
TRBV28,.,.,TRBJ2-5,TGTGCCAGCAGTTTACGCACCAGCGCGCCGACACAAGAGACCCAGTACTTC,CASSLRTSAPTQETQYF
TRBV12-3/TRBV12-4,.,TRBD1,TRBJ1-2,TGTGCCAGCAGAGGGACAGGGAAAGATGGCTACACCTTC,CASRGTGKDGYTF
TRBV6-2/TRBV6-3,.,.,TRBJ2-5,TGTGCCAGCAGTTACCAGTCGACGCAAGAGACCCAGTACTTC,CASSYQSTQETQYF
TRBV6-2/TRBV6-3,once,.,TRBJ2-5,TGTGCCAGCAGTTACCATGGGGGCTTAGGAGGAGAGACCCAGTACTTC,CASSYHGGLGGETQYF
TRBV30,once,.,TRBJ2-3,TGTGCCGGGTGCGCGAACCCCACAGATACGCAGTATTTT,CAGCANPTDTQYF
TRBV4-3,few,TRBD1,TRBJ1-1,TGCGCCAGCAGCCAAGACAGGGGGAAGTTAAACACTGAAGCTTTCTTT,CASSQDRGKLNTEAFF
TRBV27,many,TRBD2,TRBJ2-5,TGTGCCAGCAGCCGACTAGCGAGTGAAGAGACCCAGTACTTC,CASSRLASEETQYF
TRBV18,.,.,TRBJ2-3,TGTGCCAGCTCACCACTGGGACTCGTAACAGATACGCAGTATTTT,CASSPLGLVTDTQYF
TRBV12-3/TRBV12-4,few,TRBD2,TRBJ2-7,TGTGCCAGCAGTTTTACAGCGGGAGATTACGAGCAGTACTTC,CASSFTAGDYEQYF
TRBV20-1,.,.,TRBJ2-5,TGCAGTGCTAGAGATTACCAAGAGACCCAGTACTTC,CSARDYQETQYF
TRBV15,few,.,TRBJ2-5,TGTGCCACCCCTGAACGCCTCTCCCAAGAGACCCAGTACTTC,CATPERLSQETQYF
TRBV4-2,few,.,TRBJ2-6,TGTGCCAGCAGCCTGAATCCCTCTGGGGCCAACGTCCTGACTTTC,CASSLNPSGANVLTF
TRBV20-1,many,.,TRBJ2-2,TGCAGTGCTAGAGACCCCCGGAACACCGGGGAGCTGTTTTTT,CSARDPRNTGELFF
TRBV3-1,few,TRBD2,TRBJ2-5,TGTGCCAGCAGCCAAGGGTTTATCGGGACTAGCGCGGAGACCCAGTACTTC,CASSQGFIGTSAETQYF
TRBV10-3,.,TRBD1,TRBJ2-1,TGTGCCATCGCGGGACAGGGTTTTATCAATGAGCAGTTCTTC,CAIAGQGFINEQFF
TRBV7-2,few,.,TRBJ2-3,TGTGCCAGCAGCTTAGACGCCGTGGGCACAGATACGCAGTATTTT,CASSLDAVGTDTQYF
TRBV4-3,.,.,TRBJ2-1,TGCGCCAGCAGCCAAGATGAGGAGTACAATGAGCAGTTCTTC,CASSQDEEYNEQFF
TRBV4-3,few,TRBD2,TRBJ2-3,TGCGCCAGCAGCCCCCCCGGGGGGATGGGCACAGATACGCAGTATTTT,CASSPPGGMGTDTQYF
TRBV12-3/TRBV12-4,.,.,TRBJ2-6,TGTGCCAGCAGTTTAACCCGGGACAACCCCTCTGGGGCCAACGTCCTGACTTTC,CASSLTRDNPSGANVLTF
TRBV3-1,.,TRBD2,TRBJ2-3,TGTGCCAGCAGCCCTGACCGACTAGCGGGCACAGATACGCAGTATTTT,CASSPDRLAGTDTQYF
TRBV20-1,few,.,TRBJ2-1,TGCAGTGGGGGGGAAGGGCGGAAGACCTCCTACAATGAGCAGTTCTTC,CSGGEGRKTSYNEQFF
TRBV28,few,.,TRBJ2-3,TGTGCCAGCCTTCCGGAACCCCCGATGGCCGATACGCAGTATTTT,CASLPEPPMADTQYF
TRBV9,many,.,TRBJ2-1,TGTGCCAGCAGCGTAGAGGGGGGGGCCTACAATGAGCAGTTCTTC,CASSVEGGAYNEQFF
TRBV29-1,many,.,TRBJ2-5,TGCAGCGTTGTATGTGTATGGACGTTTACGGTAGAGACCCAGTACTTC,CSVVCVWTFTVETQYF
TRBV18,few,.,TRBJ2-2,TGTGCCAGCTCACCGACGACAGAGAACACCGGGGAGCTGTTTTTT,CASSPTTENTGELFF
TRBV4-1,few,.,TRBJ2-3,TGCGCCAGCAGCGGCAGGGCCCTACTCACAGATACGCAGTATTTT,CASSGRALLTDTQYF
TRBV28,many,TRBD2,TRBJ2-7,TGTGCCAGCAGCGGACTAGCGGGAGAAATGGATGAGCAGTACTTC,CASSGLAGEMDEQYF
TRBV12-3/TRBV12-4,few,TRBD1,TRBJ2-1,TGTGCCAGCAGTTTTCGACAGGGGGCTCACAATGAGCAGTTCTTC,CASSFRQGAHNEQFF
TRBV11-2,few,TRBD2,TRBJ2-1,TGTGCCAGCAGCCTAGAACTAGCGGGAGGGCCCCACCACAATGAGCAGTTCTTC,CASSLELAGGPHHNEQFF
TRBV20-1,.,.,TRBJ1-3,TGCAGTGCTTCTCCTTGGGGGGCTGGAAACACCATATATTTT,CSASPWGAGNTIYF